This passage covers 4 T cell receptor beta chains from one sample sequenced in a study of T cells in Graves' hyperthyroidism and ophthalmopathy. The source material, RNA transcripts, was used to amplify TCR beta CDR3 regions. Initially, a first-round RT-PCR of the TCR CDR3 employed the HTBI primer set. TCRdb reprocessed the multiplex PCR reads with MiXCR, giving one entry per CDR3 protein. The sample yields over 300,000 distinct CDR3 sequences, 14% seen once. Material for sequencing was blood. The source of these receptors is an older woman with Graves' hyperthyroidism.

The table lists this clonotype with many counts. The chain carries TRBV30 and TRBJ2-1, with D possibly TRBD1 on 7 matching bases. Trimming took 5 bases from V and 6 from J, leaving 20 bases between them. Per germline, CDR1 GTSNPN and CDR2 SVGIG (reference sequence). The CDR3 contains 15 residues. CDR3 coding DNA: TGTGCCTGGCAGGGGGGTTCGTCCTCGATCAATGAGCAGTTCTTC. Its translation is CAWQGGSSSINEQFF.

The genes are TRBV7-8 and TRBJ2-2; TRBD2 might be the D (5 bases). This CDR3 has 17 amino acids. Trimming removed 1 base from V and 1 base from J, with 13 bases in between. Germline V gene data show CDR1 as SGHVS and CDR2 as FQNEAQ. The CDR3 DNA is TGTGCCAGCAGCTTAGTCCTAGCCGGGATGAACACCGGGGAGCTGTTTTTT. Translation: CASSLVLAGMNTGELFF.

This clonotype occurred many times. The rearrangement joins TRBV3-1 to TRBJ2-3; 7 nucleotides line up with TRBD2. J was trimmed by 0 bases and V by 6 bases; bases with no gene match: 12. The CDR3 has 17 amino acids. The V gene's germline CDR1 is LGHDT and CDR2 YNNKEL (reference sequence). In DNA, the CDR3 is TGTGCCAGCAGGGGCGATTGGGGGGAGGGTAGCACAGATACGCAGTATTTT. Translating gives CASRGDWGEGSTDTQYF.

This clonotype was observed at least ten times. The chain has TRBV18 and TRBJ1-2; D is uncertain. This CDR3 contains 15 residues. V was trimmed by 5 bases and J by 4 bases, leaving 17 bases between them. Germline CDR1 KGHSH, CDR2 LQKENI. The CDR3 spells CASSSPGELTYGYTF. CDR3 in DNA: TGTGCCAGCTCATCCCCGGGAGAACTTACCTATGGCTACACCTTC.